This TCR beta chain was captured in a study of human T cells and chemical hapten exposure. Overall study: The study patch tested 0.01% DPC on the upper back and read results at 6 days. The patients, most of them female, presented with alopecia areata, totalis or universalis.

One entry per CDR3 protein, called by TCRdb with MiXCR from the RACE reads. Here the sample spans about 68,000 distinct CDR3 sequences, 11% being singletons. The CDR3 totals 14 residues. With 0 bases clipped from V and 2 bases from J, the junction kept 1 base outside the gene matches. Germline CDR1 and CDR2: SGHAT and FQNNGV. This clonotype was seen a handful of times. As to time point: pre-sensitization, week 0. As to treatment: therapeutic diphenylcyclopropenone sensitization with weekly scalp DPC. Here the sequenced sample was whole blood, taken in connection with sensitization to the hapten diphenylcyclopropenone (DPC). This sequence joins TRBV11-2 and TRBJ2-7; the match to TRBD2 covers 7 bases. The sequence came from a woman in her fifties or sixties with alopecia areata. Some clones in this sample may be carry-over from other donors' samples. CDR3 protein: CASSLERGTYEQYF. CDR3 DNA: TGTGCCAGCAGCTTAGAGCGGGGGACCTACGAGCAGTACTTC.